Ten or more counts support the clone carrying this TCR beta chain. The antigen is undetermined. Germline V gives CDR1 SEHNR, CDR2 FQNEAQ (reference sequence). With 6 bases removed from V and 3 bases from J, the gap between germline ends came to 17 bases. The CDR3 has 15 amino acids. This sample is part of a study of CD8+CD57+ T cells in acquired aplastic anemia. Study-level information: Sorted CD4+ and CD8+ cells gave a mean 3.2 ug DNA, range about 0.19 to 27.4 ug. CD4+ cell libraries from healthy donors averaged approximately 9.8 million reads.

Findings and limits, study-wide: Patients and controls shared 25 to 30 CD8+ CDR3 sequences.

Both TCR beta VDJ combination and CDR3 sequence profiling were carried out. Genomic DNA was the template for this profiling. MiXCR, run by TCRdb on the reads, gives a single entry per CDR3 protein. The sample has about 180,000 distinct CDR3 sequences, roughly half seen once. J is TRBJ1-1 and V is TRBV7-9; perhaps TRBD1 as D (6 bases). This clonotype was obtained from a human donor in good health. The sequenced sample consisted of sorted CD4+, CD8+, or CD8+CD57+ T cells (not recorded which) from PBMCs. CDR3 DNA sequence: TGTGCCAGCAGGTTGACGACAGGCCCCTACACTGAAGCTTTCTTT. It is translated as CASRLTTGPYTEAFF.